Below are 30 T cell receptor beta chains sequenced from a single sample in a study of cytotoxic CD8 clonotypes in ibrutinib-treated CLL. TCRdb's copy holds only in-frame clones and misses some; the assay was immunoSEQ multiplex PCR. The repertoire holds about 160,000 clones, with 81% as singletons. The source material was PBMCs, sampled after 12 months of ibrutinib treatment. Source of these receptors: a human donor with chronic lymphocytic leukemia.

This clone was found once. The chain links TRBV7-2 to TRBJ2-7; D not resolved. The germline V gene encodes CDR1 SGHTA and CDR2 FQGNSA. CDR3 length: 15 residues. Trimming removed 5 bases at V and 0 bases at J, with 14 bases between. The CDR3 DNA reads as TGTGCCAGCAGCCAAAGTTCGGGCTCCTCCTACGAGCAGTACTTC. It encodes CASSQSSGSSYEQYF.

This clone has more than one count but fewer than ten. The chain joins TRBV7-6 to TRBJ1-1, with TRBD1 as a possible D gene (5 bases). The germline V and J ends were trimmed by 2 bases and 8 bases, with 9 bases remaining between them. CDR3 size: 12 residues. Germline assignment: CDR1 SGHVS and CDR2 FNYEAQ. In DNA, the CDR3 is TGTGCCAGCAGCTTAAGAGCAGGGGAAGCTTTCTTT. Its protein is CASSLRAGEAFF.

This chain connects TRBV7-2 to TRBJ1-3, with D maybe TRBD1 (6 bases). Trimming took 5 bases from V and 0 from J, leaving 14 bases between them. Germline loops: CDR1 SGHTA, CDR2 FQGNSA. The CDR3 has 16 residues. The CDR3 sequence: CASSARQDSSGNTIYF. CDR3 coding DNA: TGTGCCAGCAGCGCCCGACAGGACAGCTCTGGAAACACCATATATTTT.

This sequence joins TRBV20-1 and TRBJ2-3; perhaps TRBD2 as D (6 bases). Trimming took off 6 bases at V and 5 bases at J, with 9 bases between the two ends. The CDR3 is 11 amino acids. CDR1 is DFQATT and CDR2 is SNEGSKA in the germline V gene (reference sequence). CDR3 loop: CSALAVDTQYF. CDR3 coding DNA: TGCAGTGCATTAGCGGTAGATACGCAGTATTTT.

The chain uses TRBV7-9 and TRBJ1-4; D gene unclear. CDR1 and CDR2 from the germline V gene are SEHNR and FQNEAQ (reference sequence). The CDR3 covers 15 residues. The germline V and J ends were trimmed by 1 base and 4 bases, with 10 bases remaining between them. This CDR3 reads CASSLVGRSNEKLFF. In nucleotides, the CDR3 is TGTGCCAGCAGCTTAGTAGGCAGAAGTAATGAAAAACTGTTTTTT.

This chain uses TRBV4-3 with TRBJ1-4; TRBD1 aligns across 11 bases. The V segment lost 4 bases and the J segment 3 bases; nucleotides outside the gene matches: 10. The V gene's germline CDR1 is LGHNA and CDR2 YSLEER. The CDR3 is made up of 18 amino acids. The CDR3 DNA sequence: TGCGCCAGCAGCCTTAGCGGACAGGGGGCTCGGTCTAATGAAAAACTGTTTTTT. This gives the protein CASSLSGQGARSNEKLFF.

V usage is TRBV21-1 and J usage is TRBJ2-7; the DNA was not compared with TRBD1, the D call given in the table. TRBV21-1 is reported as a pseudogene. This CDR3 contains 11 residues. The chain's CDR3 is CLYNRNYEQYF. CDR3 nucleotide sequence: TGTTTGTATAACAGGAACTACGAGCAGTACTTC.

The V gene is TRBV30, the J gene TRBJ1-1; maybe TRBD1 (5 bases). The CDR3 covers 14 residues. From germline, CDR1 is GTSNPN and CDR2 SVGIG (reference sequence). V dropped 2 bases and J dropped 1 base, with 11 bases sitting between them. CDR3 sequence reads: CAWSRGTANTEAFF. CDR3 sequence (DNA): TGTGCCTGGAGTCGAGGGACGGCGAACACTGAAGCTTTCTTT.

CDR3 sequence: CAISESKIVTDTQYF. The CDR3 region has the DNA TGTGCCATCAGTGAGTCAAAGATAGTCACAGATACGCAGTATTTT. The chain recombines TRBV10-3 with TRBJ2-3; D not certain. V gave up 0 bases and J gave up 2 bases, with 9 bases separating them. Germline V lookup: CDR1 ENHRY, CDR2 SYGVKD. The CDR3 consists of 15 residues.

This chain uses TRBV30 with TRBJ1-2; D is ambiguous. CDR1 GTSNPN and CDR2 SVGIG come from the germline V gene (reference sequence). The CDR3 covers 15 residues. V shed 2 bases and J shed 4 bases, with 17 bases lying between them. The CDR3 DNA reads TGTGCCTGGAGTTCGACTGGAACAAACTTCTATGGCTACACCTTC. It is translated as CAWSSTGTNFYGYTF.

The CDR3: CASSRQGTDYGYTF. DNA for the CDR3: TGTGCCAGCAGCCGTCAGGGGACGGACTATGGCTACACCTTC. The gene calls are TRBV13 and TRBJ1-2, with D perhaps TRBD1 (6 bases). The germline CDR1 and CDR2 sequences are PRHDT and FYEKMQ (reference sequence). Between the trimmed V and J ends, which lost 5 bases and 3 bases, there was a span of 13 bases. The CDR3 sequence is 14 residues long. Together with reference TRBV13 and TRBJ1-2, the CDR3 gives the full variable domain: AAGVIQSPRHLIKEKRETATLKCYPIPRHDTVYWYQQGPGQDPQFLISFYEKMQSDKGSIPDRFSAQQFSDYHSELNMSSLELGDSALYFCASSRQGTDYGYTFGSGTRLTVV.

This chain connects TRBV7-2 to TRBJ1-1; possibly TRBD1 for D (6 bases). The germline CDR1 and CDR2 sequences are SGHTA and FQGNSA. The V and J ends lost 3 bases and 0 bases respectively, with 17 bases between them. The CDR3 is 17 residues long. CDR3 nucleotides: TGTGCCAGCAGCTTTTCCCCGGGGGCACTCATGAACACTGAAGCTTTCTTT. Its protein is CASSFSPGALMNTEAFF.

The chain uses TRBV2 and TRBJ2-7; 8 positions agree with TRBD2. Germline CDR1 and CDR2: SNHLY and FYNNEI. The junction had 8 bases not matched to a gene; V was cut back by 4 bases and J by 6 bases. This CDR3 spans 14 amino acids. CDR3 residues: CASSGWTSISEQYF. CDR3 in DNA: TGTGCCAGCAGTGGATGGACTAGCATAAGCGAGCAGTACTTC.

The chain employs TRBV11-2 and TRBJ2-7; D may correspond to TRBD1 or TRBD2 (5 bases each). V gave up 5 bases and J gave up 5 bases, with 19 bases separating them. CDR1 is SGHAT and CDR2 is FQNNGV in the germline V gene. The CDR3 runs to 15 residues. The CDR3 is CASSRPGPRRNEQYF. In DNA form, the CDR3 reads TGTGCCAGCAGCCGTCCGGGACCTCGGAGGAACGAGCAGTACTTC.

The V and J genes are TRBV10-3 and TRBJ1-6; 7 positions agree with TRBD1. The V gene end was trimmed by 8 bases and the J gene end by 4 bases; junction bases not matched to a gene: 2. This CDR3 is built from 13 residues. CDR1 ENHRY and CDR2 SYGVKD come from the germline V gene. Here the CDR3 DNA reads TGTGCCATCCGGGACAGATATAATTCACCCCTCCACTTT. It yields the protein CAIRDRYNSPLHF.

The rearrangement links TRBV5-5 to TRBJ1-1; possibly TRBD1 for D (5 bases). Germline CDR1 is SGHKS and CDR2 is YYEKEE (reference sequence). The V end lost 5 bases, the J end lost 4 bases, and 18 bases lay between the germline ends. The CDR3 has 15 amino acids. The CDR3: CASSSGFDGRTEAFF. The CDR3 region has the DNA TGTGCCAGCAGTTCAGGGTTCGACGGCCGCACTGAAGCTTTCTTT.

The chain carries TRBV28 and TRBJ2-1; D unclear. CDR3 length equals 13 residues. Trimming cost V 3 bases and J 8 bases, with 11 bases left between them. Germline V gene sequence: CDR1 MDHEN, CDR2 SYDVKM. The CDR3 bases are TGTGCCAGCAGTTTCTCGCCGACGTATGAGCAGTTCTTC. The encoded protein is CASSFSPTYEQFF. Filled out from reference TRBV28 and TRBJ2-1, the complete variable domain reads DVKVTQSSRYLVKRTGEKVFLECVQDMDHENMFWYRQDPGLGLRLIYFSYDVKMKEKGDIPEGYSVSREKKERFSLILESASTNQTSMYLCASSFSPTYEQFFGPGTRLTVL.

The rearrangement links TRBV5-4 to TRBJ2-3, with TRBD2 as a possible D gene (7 bases). Trimming removed 2 bases from V and 5 bases from J, with 21 bases in between. CDR1 is SGHNT, CDR2 YYREEE, per germline (reference sequence). CDR3 length: 17 residues. The CDR3 protein is CASSLGLRGGRGDTQYF. The CDR3 bases are TGTGCCAGCAGCTTAGGATTGAGGGGGGGGAGAGGAGATACGCAGTATTTT.

This chain links TRBV19 with TRBJ2-3; D gene unclear. This CDR3 contains 15 residues. Looked up from germline, CDR1 is LNHDA and CDR2 is SQIVND (reference sequence). V lost 10 bases and J 2 bases, leaving 19 bases between the germline ends. This CDR3 is CATSFGVIITDTQYF. CDR3 DNA sequence: TGTGCCACTTCTTTTGGGGTAATCATCACAGATACGCAGTATTTT.

The chain uses TRBV30 and TRBJ1-2, with 9 bases matching TRBD1. The CDR3 runs 15 residues. The V gene's germline CDR1 is GTSNPN and CDR2 SVGIG (reference sequence). V lost 0 bases and J lost 5; bases outside the gene matches: 7. This chain's CDR3 is CAWSVKDRGFYGYTF. CDR3 sequence (DNA): TGTGCCTGGAGTGTTAAGGACAGGGGATTTTATGGCTACACCTTC. The full variable domain, with the rest looked up from reference TRBV30 and TRBJ1-2, is SQTIHQWPATLVQPVGSPLSLECTVEGTSNPNLYWYRQAAGRGLQLLFYSVGIGQISSEVPQNLSASRPQDRQFILSSKKLLLSDSGFYLCAWSVKDRGFYGYTFGSGTRLTVV.

This clone was seen only a few times. This rearrangement joins TRBV18 to TRBJ1-5; unclear D gene. The germline gives CDR1 KGHSH, CDR2 LQKENI. Trimming removed 3 bases at V and 0 bases at J, with 9 bases between. This CDR3 contains 15 residues. CDR3 sequence reads: CASSPVGYSNQPQHF. CDR3 nucleotides: TGTGCCAGCTCACCTGTTGGGTATAGCAATCAGCCCCAGCATTTT.

This clone was detected only a few times. The chain joins TRBV28 to TRBJ2-1; 9 bases agree with TRBD1. There are 14 residues in the CDR3. CDR1 and CDR2 (germline): MDHEN, SYDVKM. Trimming at V came to 5 bases and at J to 8 bases, leaving 7 bases not matched to a gene. DNA for the CDR3: TGTGCCAGCAGTACCGGGACAGGGTTCGATGAGCAGTTCTTC. This encodes CASSTGTGFDEQFF.

The J gene is TRBJ2-7, the V gene TRBV28; 12 nucleotides line up with TRBD2. This CDR3 spans 15 amino acids. Germline V CDR1 and CDR2: MDHEN, SYDVKM. J lost 5 bases, V lost 6 bases, and 8 bases had no gene match. Written as DNA, the CDR3 is TGTGCCAGCAGCCCTCTAGCGGGAGGGTTAAACGAGCAGTACTTC. Translated: CASSPLAGGLNEQYF.

The chain is built from TRBV2 and TRBJ1-3, with D maybe TRBD1 (5 bases). Trimming removed 6 bases from V and 7 bases from J, with 19 bases in between. The CDR3 spans 15 residues. Germline CDR1 and CDR2: SNHLY and FYNNEI. CDR3 coding DNA: TGTGCCAGCAGATCGGCGACCTCGGGACGTAACACCATATATTTT. Protein sequence: CASRSATSGRNTIYF.

The gene calls are TRBV30 and TRBJ1-5, with TRBD1 as a possible D gene (5 bases). Germline V gene data show CDR1 as GTSNPN and CDR2 as SVGIG (reference sequence). This CDR3 region has 12 residues. V lost 2 bases, J lost 11 bases, and 13 bases lay in between. CDR3 region: CAWSTQGLTQHF. The CDR3 DNA sequence: TGTGCCTGGAGTACCCAGGGATTGACCCAGCATTTT.

The chain carries TRBV7-2 and TRBJ2-1; 8 nucleotides align to TRBD1. The CDR3 has 15 amino acids. Looked up from germline, CDR1 is SGHTA and CDR2 is FQGNSA. The V gene end was trimmed by 4 bases and the J gene end by 2 bases; junction bases not matched to a gene: 4. CDR3 in DNA: TGTGCCAGCAGCTCTTGGACAGGGACCTACAATGAGCAGTTCTTC. Its protein is CASSSWTGTYNEQFF.

A single count supports this clone. The chain carries TRBV5-1 and TRBJ2-1; 9 bases are a match to TRBD1. Trimming took 0 bases from V and 6 from J; bases not matched to a gene: 10. In germline, CDR1 is SGHRS, CDR2 YFSETQ. This CDR3 spans 17 amino acids. The CDR3 nucleotides read TGCGCCAGCAGCTTGGGGGCGGGGACAGGGTTAAGCAATGAGCAGTTCTTC. This codes for CASSLGAGTGLSNEQFF.

This sequence joins TRBV19 and TRBJ2-7; 8 bases are shared with TRBD2. The junction had 10 bases not matched to a gene; V was cut back by 8 bases and J by 7 bases. This CDR3 is built from 13 residues. Germline loops: CDR1 LNHDA, CDR2 SQIVND (reference sequence). Written as DNA, the CDR3 is TGTGCCAGTTCCCGGGGGGGAGCGATGGAGCAGTACTTC. This sequence encodes CASSRGGAMEQYF. Using reference TRBV19 and TRBJ2-7 for the parts outside the CDR3, the full variable domain is DGGITQSPKYLFRKEGQNVTLSCEQNLNHDAMYWYRQDPGQGLRLIYYSQIVNDFQKGDIAEGYSVSREKKESFPLTVTSAQKNPTAFYLCASSRGGAMEQYFGPGTRLTVT.

A word on this clone: One end of the junction varies from germline; a read error may be responsible. The CDR3, as DNA: TGTGCCAGCAGCCGAACAGGGATCTCCAACGAGCAGTACTTC. Amino acids: CASSRTGISNEQYF. The chain joins TRBV7-2 to TRBJ2-7; perhaps TRBD1 as D (6 bases). The CDR3 is 14 amino acids. Germline CDR1 reads SGHTA; CDR2 reads FQGNSA.

About this clone: Other DNA sequences in the same sample also yield this CDR3. The chain links TRBV28 to TRBJ1-1; D unresolved. Deletions cut 3 bases from V and 1 base from J, with 6 bases between. The germline gives CDR1 MDHEN, CDR2 SYDVKM. The CDR3 contains 13 residues. The CDR3 loop reads CASSLPGNTEAFF. In DNA form, the CDR3 reads TGTGCCAGCAGTTTGCCCGGGAACACTGAAGCTTTCTTT.